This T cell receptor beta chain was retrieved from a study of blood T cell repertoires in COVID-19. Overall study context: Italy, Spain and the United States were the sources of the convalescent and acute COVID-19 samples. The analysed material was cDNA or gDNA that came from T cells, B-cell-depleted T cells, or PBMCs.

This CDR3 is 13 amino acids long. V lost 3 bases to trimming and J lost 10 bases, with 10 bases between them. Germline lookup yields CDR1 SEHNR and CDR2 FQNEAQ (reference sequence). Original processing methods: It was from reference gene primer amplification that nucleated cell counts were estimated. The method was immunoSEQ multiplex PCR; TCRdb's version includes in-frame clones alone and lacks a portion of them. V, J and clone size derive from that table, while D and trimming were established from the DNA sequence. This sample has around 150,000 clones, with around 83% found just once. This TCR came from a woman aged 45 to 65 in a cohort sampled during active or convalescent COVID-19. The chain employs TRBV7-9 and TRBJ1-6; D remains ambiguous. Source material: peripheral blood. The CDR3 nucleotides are TGTGCCAGCAGCTTTGAAGCTAGATCACCCCTCCACTTT. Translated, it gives CASSFEARSPLHF.